This T cell receptor beta chain was found in a study of radiotherapy plus CTLA-4 blockade in lung cancer. On the study more broadly: Objective responses arose in around a sixth of patients, and 31% experienced disease control.

This clone came up once. The antigen is unknown. General study findings and limits: Blood-borne expansion of tumor-derived TCR clones followed radiotherapy plus ipilimumab. Strongest reported response predictors: early blood clone changes and post-radiation interferon-beta.

Trimming removed 6 bases from V and 2 bases from J; junction bases left unmatched: 5. Germline CDR1 SGHNT, CDR2 YENEEA. CDR3 length: 15 amino acids. Measured with immunoSEQ multiplex PCR; TCRdb has only the in-frame clones, and not every one. The table records 30,000 to 40,000 clones, 85% of them present only once. This TCR was sampled from a human donor with non-small cell lung cancer who had stable disease on radiotherapy plus ipilimumab. The input for sequencing was peripheral blood, taken from a patient treated with radiotherapy plus ipilimumab. J is TRBJ2-3 and V is TRBV11-3; the match to TRBD2 covers 10 bases. The CDR3 region has the DNA TGTGCCAGCAGTGAAGCGGGAGGGTACACAGATACGCAGTATTTT. This gives the protein CASSEAGGYTDTQYF.